These 10 T cell receptor beta chains were sequenced from one sample in a study of blood T cell repertoires in COVID-19. Profiled with immunoSEQ multiplex PCR; TCRdb holds only in-frame clones, not every one. This sample has about 190,000 clones, with more than 75% found just once. The sequencing input was peripheral blood. The receptors derive from a woman aged 70-85 years with COVID-19, enrolled during active disease.

The chain carries TRBV28 and TRBJ1-1; a weak D match, TRBD1 (5 bases). CDR1 is MDHEN and CDR2 is SYDVKM in the germline V gene. The V gene lost 2 bases and the J gene lost 2 bases, with 12 bases spanning the gap. The CDR3 contains 15 residues. CDR3 sequence: CASSLVWTPNTEAFF. CDR3 bases: TGTGCCAGCAGTTTAGTCTGGACACCTAACACTGAAGCTTTCTTT.

The chain uses TRBV12-5 and TRBJ2-1; 7 bases map to TRBD2. The length of the CDR3 is 14 residues. Losses at the gene ends were 3 bases for V and 7 bases for J; bases not matched to a gene: 6. CDR1 LGHNT and CDR2 FRNRAP come from the germline V gene. In nucleotides, the CDR3 is TGTGCTAGTGGTTTCATGGCGGGAGCTAATGAGCAGTTCTTC. Amino acid sequence: CASGFMAGANEQFF.

V gene TRBV29-1 combines with J gene TRBJ1-3; D unclear. CDR3 length equals 12 residues. The germline V and J ends were trimmed by 0 bases and 8 bases, with 8 bases remaining between them. The germline V gene has CDR1 SQVTM and CDR2 ANQGSEA. The CDR3 DNA sequence: TGCAGCGTTGAAGATGATCCAGACACCATATATTTT. This encodes CSVEDDPDTIYF.

CDR3 sequence: CASSLETGGNSGNTIYF. In DNA, the CDR3 is TGTGCCAGCAGCTTGGAGACAGGGGGGAACTCTGGAAACACCATATATTTT. V gene TRBV5-6 combines with J gene TRBJ1-3, with 9 bases identical to TRBD1. The CDR3 sequence is 17 residues long. The V and J ends lost 0 bases and 0 bases, in that order; junction bases with no gene match: 4. CDR1 and CDR2 from the germline V gene are SGHDT and YYEEEE. Full variable domain (remainder filled in from reference TRBV5-6 and TRBJ1-3): DAGVTQSPTHLIKTRGQQVTLRCSPKSGHDTVSWYQQALGQGPQFIFQYYEEEERQRGNFPDRFSGHQFPNYSSELNVNALLLGDSALYLCASSLETGGNSGNTIYFGEGSWLTVV.

About this clone: This same CDR3 is encoded by further DNA sequences in the sample. The genes are TRBV6-5 and TRBJ1-2; D is unclear. This CDR3 has 13 amino acids. CDR1 and CDR2 from the germline V gene are MNHEY and SVGAGI. V was clipped by 5 bases and J by 2 bases, with 9 bases between them. The CDR3 region has the DNA TGTGCCAGCAGTCGAGACAAGAACTATGGCTACACCTTC. Translation gives CASSRDKNYGYTF.

This clone was seen a handful of times. The chain is built from TRBV13 and TRBJ2-5; the D gene is possibly TRBD2 (5 bases). Trimming left V 5 bases short and J 5 bases short, with 21 bases between. The CDR3 is 16 amino acids. Per the germline V gene, CDR1 is PRHDT and CDR2 is FYEKMQ (reference sequence). In nucleotides, the CDR3 is TGTGCCAGCAGCGTCGGAGGAGGTGGTAGCTTGGAGACCCAGTACTTC. As protein: CASSVGGGGSLETQYF.

V is TRBV2 and J is TRBJ2-6, with D maybe TRBD2 (7 bases). Trimming took off 9 bases at V and 3 bases at J, with 15 bases between the two ends. The CDR3 runs 15 residues. Germline lookup yields CDR1 SNHLY and CDR2 FYNNEI. The CDR3 sequence: CARMAGGLGANVLTF. CDR3 nucleotides: TGTGCCAGAATGGCCGGGGGGCTTGGGGCCAACGTCCTGACTTTC.

The J gene is TRBJ1-5, the V gene TRBV6-1, with a tentative D call TRBD1 (5 bases). CDR1 and CDR2 (germline): MNHNS, SASEGT. V lost 3 bases to trimming and J lost 8 bases, with 20 bases between them. The CDR3 has 16 residues. In DNA form, the CDR3 reads TGTGCCAGCAGTGAGGGGGGGACTATTTTTCTCGAGCCCCAGCATTTT. Translating gives CASSEGGTIFLEPQHF.

The rearrangement links TRBV7-2 to TRBJ2-2, with 7 bases lining up with TRBD2. In germline, CDR1 is SGHTA, CDR2 FQGNSA. This CDR3 contains 17 residues. The junction had 9 bases not matched to a gene; V was cut back by 2 bases and J by 3 bases. CDR3 nucleotides: TGTGCCAGCAGCTTATTCCCGGGGGGTAGGGACACCGGGGAGCTGTTTTTT. This codes for CASSLFPGGRDTGELFF. Together with reference TRBV7-2 and TRBJ2-2, the CDR3 gives the full variable domain: GAGVSQSPSNKVTEKGKDVELRCDPISGHTALYWYRQSLGQGLEFLIYFQGNSAPDKSGLPSDRFSAERTGGSVSTLTIQRTQQEDSAVYLCASSLFPGGRDTGELFFGEGSRLTVL.

In its sample, this clone was seen once. V is TRBV3-1 (or the pseudogene TRBV3-2) and J is TRBJ1-5, with D unresolved. Germline CDR1 reads LGHDT; CDR2 reads YNNKEL (reference sequence). This CDR3 spans 13 amino acids. Deletions cut 3 bases from V and 5 bases from J, with 8 bases between. Written as DNA, the CDR3 is TGTGCCAGCAGCCATGGAGACTATCAGCCCCAGCATTTT. Encoded protein: CASSHGDYQPQHF.